This T cell receptor beta chain was recovered during a study of shared clonotypes between healthy human individuals (dated by TCRdb to the early 2020s). The study in broad terms: Two women and a few men aged 18 to 49 years were included in the cohort. For each donor, three plates each were used for CD4 naive and CD4 memory, two plates were used for CD8 naive, and one plate was used for CD8 memory. Blood TCR repertoires of four to six healthy adults were deeply sequenced to estimate repertoire size and the extent of clonotype sharing between individuals. To increase sequencing depth and limit assay-specific biases, different laboratories used diverse techniques to prepare libraries and sequence TCR repertoires. Between about 0.94 and 10 billion PBMCs per donor were obtained by leukapheresis. The study at large found these results: Naive subsets generally had larger estimated clonotype richness than memory subsets. Pairwise subsampling led to the expectation that sequencing depth would affect the degree of clonotype sharing among donors. The small number of donors limited the genetic and exposure-history diversity represented. Compared with non-shared clonotypes, the clonotypes found in all four sorted-subset donors had higher generation probabilities. When a handful of donors were compared, the shared fraction of clonotypes was about 5.2% for naive CD4, approximately 3.3% for naive CD8, 2.3% for memory CD4, and 0.3% to 0.5% for memory CD8. Incomplete sequencing was indicated by rarefaction of sorted-subset datasets, despite the large sequencing depth. Sampling was limited to blood, and TCR repertoires in tissue likely differ from TCR repertoires in blood.

CD8 naive samples consisted of CD45RO-negative cells that were positively selected for CCR7, yielding a CD45RA+CCR7+ population without TemRA cells. The donors were healthy, HIV-negative adults with no recently reported acute infections or vaccinations. All donors were Caucasian adults living in Nashville, Tennessee, USA. Blood was obtained by leukapheresis, after which PBMCs were separated by Ficoll-Histopaque density gradient centrifugation and cryopreserved in liquid nitrogen vapor phase. Analytical flow cytometry was used to check the purity and quantity of every magnetically sorted T cell population. Each sorted fraction had its genomic DNA isolated and then quantified by UV absorbance on a Nanodrop 2000c. Using the deep immunoSEQ assay, TCR CDR3 regions were amplified from genomic DNA by multiplex PCR. Extracted genomic DNA from each cell subset was distributed evenly across all wells of several immunoSEQ 96-well plates, and each plate was treated as a replicate. For sorted subsets, each replicate PCR was loaded with about 200 ng genomic DNA, equivalent to 25,000 to 35,000 T cell genomes. Purified libraries were measured with a Qubit 3.0 fluorometer, size-checked on a Bioanalyzer 2100, and measured again with the KAPA Library Quantification kit. Every immunoSEQ 96-well plate was sequenced on a separate single-read 150-cycle Illumina NextSeq 550 flow cell. For the original study's pipeline: Because the immunoSEQ output included only junctional sequences and no quality scores, the filtering could not be the same as the filtering used for full-length reads. Sequences were annotated with PyIR, a Python wrapper for IgBLAST v1.9, and V/J genes and CDR3 were assigned using IMGT germline references. Reads with weak V/J assignments (E-value above 1e-6), missing CDR3, stop codons, out-of-frame junctions, or ambiguous translated residues were removed. A V3J clonotype was defined by an identical inferred V gene, J gene, and CDR3 amino acid sequence. The percentage overlap between two repertoires was calculated by dividing the number of shared unique clonotypes by the size of the smaller repertoire. Richness of each repertoire was evaluated using RTK rarefaction, the Chao1 estimator, and Recon v2.1 estimates of unobserved clonotypes. For all TCRbeta clonotypes obtained by the gDNA method from a few donors, generation probabilities were computed with OLGA. In its TCRdb copy, this immuneACCESS table keeps in-frame sequences only and misses some clones. Where compared with another copy, unresolved V genes explain less than half of these, and the others have no known cause. V and J calls and clone size follow that table, whereas D and trimming were derived from the DNA. The sample data list about 2.1 million clones, and around 93% of these were observed just once. The ten largest clones capture 1.5% to 2% of the sample.

In regard to this clone: Its cognate antigen has yet to be identified. It has no much larger one-base neighbor in the sample; base qualities were not kept.

Looking up the germline V gene yields CDR1 SGHRS and CDR2 YFSETQ. V trim: 4 bases; J trim: 4 bases; unmatched bases: 10. The CDR3 has 15 amino acids, counting the end cysteine and phenylalanine. The entry retains the CDR3 DNA only, 45 bases that are in frame from base 1. The sequence came from a man younger than 35 in good health. Some clones in this sample may be carry-over from other donors' samples. Input material: naive CD8+ T cells from PBMCs. The cell subset or site label, as the study defines it: CD45RA+CCR7+. The sequence is built from TRBV5-1 and TRBJ1-1; TRBD1 matches 7 bases in the middle. The DNA reads TGCGCCAGCAGCCGACGACGGGACAGTCTCACTGAAGCTTTCTTT. Its translation is CASSRRRDSLTEAFF.